The source of this T cell receptor beta chain is a study of T cell repertoires in cytomegalovirus infection. Study in general: From public TCR beta signatures came an indication of both CMV infection and matching HLA type.

Regarding the study as a whole: CMV carriers with the relevant HLA were identified by cumulative public TCR beta family frequency. HLA-C-restricted, CMV-specific TCR beta clonotypes were dominant ex vivo.

With V trimmed by 5 bases and J by 7 bases, 2 bases remained unmatched. This CDR3 is 13 amino acids long. Germline-derived CDR1 and CDR2 are DFQATT and SNEGSKA (reference sequence). TCRdb passed the reads through MiXCR, listing each CDR3 protein once. The table has under 200,000 distinct CDR3 sequences, approximately 30% seen once. In the case of this clonotype: Its antigen is unknown.

V usage is TRBV20-1 and J usage is TRBJ2-1, with TRBD2 matching 13 bases. Sequencing was done on a sample of PBMCs. This clonotype was obtained from a human donor in good health (CMV status not recorded). Some clones in this sample may be carry-over from other donors' samples. The CDR3 sequence: CSAATSGGNEQFF. The CDR3 region has the DNA TGCAGTGCTGCGACTAGCGGGGGGAATGAGCAGTTCTTC.